The 27 T cell receptor beta chains below come from one sample, sequenced in a study of blood T cell repertoires in COVID-19. The table came from immunoSEQ multiplex PCR; TCRdb's copy has only in-frame clones and leaves some out. The sample lists about 370,000 clones; 89% were seen once. Material for sequencing was peripheral blood. These receptors came from a woman aged 30 to 39 with COVID-19, enrolled during active disease.

V gene TRBV5-5 combines with J gene TRBJ2-7, with 8 bases aligning to TRBD1. Germline V CDR1 and CDR2: SGHKS, YYEKEE (reference sequence). CDR3 length: 14 residues. After removal of 2 bases from V and 2 bases from J, the junction contained 3 bases not matched to a gene. For the CDR3, the DNA is TGTGCCAGCAGCTTACGGGACAGGCCCTACGAGCAGTACTTC. It specifies CASSLRDRPYEQYF.

The chain recombines TRBV4-3 with TRBJ1-1; TRBD1 matches 11 bases. Per the germline V gene, CDR1 is LGHNA and CDR2 is YSLEER. The CDR3 is made up of 21 amino acids. The J segment lost 5 bases and the V segment lost 0 bases, leaving 20 bases of the junction unmatched. The CDR3 DNA reads as TGCGCCAGCAGCCAAGAAGACGGTTACGGGGACAGGGGGTTCGGGTGGACTGAAGCTTTCTTT. Translation: CASSQEDGYGDRGFGWTEAFF.

The chain has TRBV18 and TRBJ1-4, with TRBD1 identical over 7 bases. This CDR3 is 17 amino acids long. With V trimmed by 2 bases and J by 8 bases, 14 bases remained unmatched. Germline CDR1 KGHSH, CDR2 LQKENI. The CDR3 reads CASSPFGGDRVGEKLFF. CDR3 nucleotides: TGTGCCAGCTCACCATTTGGTGGCGACAGGGTTGGCGAAAAACTGTTTTTT.

The genes are TRBV6-2 or TRBV6-3 and TRBJ1-5; 7 bases are a match to TRBD1. The CDR3 is made up of 17 amino acids. Germline V gene lookup returns CDR1 MNHEY and CDR2 SVGEGT. J lost 1 base, V lost 6 bases, and 12 bases had no gene match. The CDR3 is CASRYDLQGRSNQPQHF. The CDR3 bases are TGTGCCAGCAGATACGATCTACAGGGGCGAAGCAATCAGCCCCAGCATTTT.

This clone has just a few counts. The chain links TRBV2 to TRBJ1-2; D is undetermined. The CDR3 totals 15 residues. Germline V CDR1 and CDR2: SNHLY, FYNNEI. V was trimmed by 5 bases and J by 8 bases, leaving 21 bases between them. The CDR3 loop is CASSPFREGPGGYTF. In nucleotides, the CDR3 is TGTGCCAGCAGTCCTTTCCGGGAGGGTCCGGGGGGCTACACCTTC.

The rearrangement joins TRBV9 to TRBJ2-7, with TRBD2 matching over 10 bases. CDR3 length: 16 amino acids. Germline V gene data show CDR1 as SGDLS and CDR2 as YYNGEE. The J segment lost 13 bases and the V segment lost 2 bases, leaving 18 bases of the junction unmatched. DNA for the CDR3: TGTGCCAGCAGCGTTGCCCACCCACCTAGCGGGAGCGTTCAATACGTC. Translated, it gives CASSVAHPPSGSVQYV.

This clone was observed a few times. The chain employs TRBV28 and TRBJ1-2, with 10 bases that match TRBD1. There are 15 residues in the CDR3. With V trimmed by 6 bases and J by 3 bases, 7 bases remained unmatched. Germline-derived CDR1 and CDR2 are MDHEN and SYDVKM. CDR3 sequence (DNA): TGTGCCAGCAGCCCCGGGACAGGGGCGGACTATGGCTACACCTTC. Protein product: CASSPGTGADYGYTF.

The J gene is TRBJ2-7, the V gene TRBV12-3 or TRBV12-4, with D possibly being TRBD2 (6 bases). The V end lost 0 bases, the J end lost 6 bases, and 6 bases lay between the germline ends. The CDR3 extends over 12 amino acids. CDR3 sequence: CASSLASGEQYV. The CDR3 DNA sequence: TGTGCCAGCAGTTTAGCTAGCGGCGAGCAGTACGTC.

The rearrangement uses TRBV10-2 and TRBJ1-1; TRBD1 agrees at 7 bases. This CDR3 has 14 amino acids. V dropped 8 bases and J dropped 1; count of bases not matched to a gene: 7. Germline V lookup: CDR1 WSHSY, CDR2 SAAADI. CDR3 region: CASRTQGGNTEAFF. The CDR3 nucleotides read TGCGCCAGCCGGACTCAGGGGGGGAACACTGAAGCTTTCTTT.

The count of this clone is one. This rearrangement joins TRBV6-4 to TRBJ1-4, with TRBD1 matching 7 bases. CDR3 length: 15 residues. V trimming: 4 bases; J trimming: 4 bases; junction bases outside the gene matches: 6. Germline loops: CDR1 MRHNA, CDR2 SNTAGT. CDR3 amino acids: CASSVWRQGNEKLFF. The CDR3 coding sequence is TGTGCCAGCAGTGTTTGGCGACAGGGTAATGAAAAACTGTTTTTT.

This chain joins TRBV28 and TRBJ2-7; 10 bases are shared with TRBD1. The V gene's germline CDR1 is MDHEN and CDR2 SYDVKM. The CDR3 extends over 15 amino acids. The ends lost 5 bases at V and 1 base at J; junction bases unmatched: 5. The CDR3, as DNA: TGTGCCAGCAGTCCTTGGACAGGGGGTTCCTACGAGCAGTACTTC. Its protein product is CASSPWTGGSYEQYF.

The rearrangement links TRBV2 to TRBJ2-3; tentative D call: TRBD2 (6 bases). The CDR3 consists of 14 residues. Between the trimmed V and J ends, which lost 4 bases and 3 bases, there was a span of 11 bases. Germline V gives CDR1 SNHLY, CDR2 FYNNEI. The CDR3 DNA reads as TGTGCCAGCAGTGGGGGCCTAGCGACAGATACGCAGTATTTT. Protein sequence: CASSGGLATDTQYF. Looking up the rest from reference TRBV2 and TRBJ2-3 gives the full variable domain: EPEVTQTPSHQVTQMGQEVILRCVPISNHLYFYWYRQILGQKVEFLVSFYNNEISEKSEIFDDQFSVERPDGSNFTLKIRSTKLEDSAMYFCASSGGLATDTQYFGPGTRLTVL.

The rearrangement uses TRBV2 and TRBJ2-7, with TRBD1 as a possible D gene (6 bases). Trimming stripped 7 bases from V and 5 bases from J, with 12 bases between. CDR3 length: 12 amino acids. Germline CDR1 and CDR2: SNHLY and FYNNEI. The CDR3 DNA sequence: TGTGCCAGCACTAGGGACATCCACGAGCAGTACTTC. Protein: CASTRDIHEQYF. Based on the CDR3 plus reference TRBV2 and TRBJ2-7, the full variable domain is EPEVTQTPSHQVTQMGQEVILRCVPISNHLYFYWYRQILGQKVEFLVSFYNNEISEKSEIFDDQFSVERPDGSNFTLKIRSTKLEDSAMYFCASTRDIHEQYFGPGTRLTVT.

This clone showed up just a few times. The rearrangement joins TRBV5-6 to TRBJ2-7; 8 positions match TRBD2. The germline V gene encodes CDR1 SGHDT and CDR2 YYEEEE. The ends lost 3 bases at V and 3 bases at J; junction bases unmatched: 2. This CDR3 is 13 amino acids long. The CDR3 region is CASSWSGSYEQYV. The CDR3 DNA reads TGTGCCAGCAGCTGGAGCGGGAGCTACGAGCAGTACGTC.

V is TRBV19 and J is TRBJ2-3; 11 bases align to TRBD2. Germline V gives CDR1 LNHDA, CDR2 SQIVND (reference sequence). CDR3 length: 16 residues. The V and J ends lost 7 bases and 4 bases, in that order; junction bases with no gene match: 10. In nucleotides, the CDR3 is TGTGCCAGTACATCGACTAGCGGGACACGCCCAGATACGCAGTATTTT. Its translation: CASTSTSGTRPDTQYF.

V is TRBV6-5 and J is TRBJ2-5, with TRBD2 matching over 9 bases. CDR1 MNHEY and CDR2 SVGAGI come from the germline V gene. This CDR3 is built from 14 residues. V trimming: 6 bases; J trimming: 6 bases; junction bases outside the gene matches: 8. CDR3: CASSSSGEGKTQYF. The CDR3 coding sequence is TGTGCCAGCAGCTCTAGCGGGGAGGGGAAGACCCAGTACTTC.

This clone was seen more than once but under ten times. V gene TRBV5-4 combines with J gene TRBJ2-7; TRBD1 matches at 10 bases. Germline lookup yields CDR1 SGHNT and CDR2 YYREEE (reference sequence). V lost 4 bases, J lost 4 bases, and 2 bases stayed unmatched. The CDR3 extends over 13 amino acids. CDR3 protein: CASSRDRGYEQYF. The CDR3, as DNA: TGTGCCAGCAGCAGGGACAGGGGTTACGAGCAGTACTTC.

The genes are TRBV18 and TRBJ1-2; 9 bases align to TRBD1. Germline lookup yields CDR1 KGHSH and CDR2 LQKENI. The CDR3 extends over 15 amino acids. Trimming took 4 bases from V and 4 from J; bases not matched to a gene: 7. In nucleotides, the CDR3 is TGTGCCAGCTCACGCGAGGACAGGGGATTCTATGGCTACACCTTC. As protein: CASSREDRGFYGYTF.

The chain links TRBV14 to TRBJ2-2; 9 bases match TRBD1. Germline CDR1 and CDR2: SGHDN and FVKESK. V shed 2 bases and J 3 bases; nucleotides not matched to a gene: 10. The CDR3 has 18 amino acids. CDR3 region: CASSQPGQGGRHTGELFF. Here the CDR3 DNA reads TGTGCCAGCAGCCAACCGGGACAGGGCGGACGTCACACCGGGGAGCTGTTTTTT.

The chain is built from TRBV7-9 and TRBJ1-6; 10 bases fit TRBD1. Germline-derived CDR1 and CDR2 are SEHNR and FQNEAQ (reference sequence). There are 15 residues in the CDR3. V was clipped by 5 bases and J by 13 bases; unmatched bases: 11. This chain's CDR3 is CASSPGTGEDRPLHF. The CDR3 nucleotides are TGTGCCAGCAGCCCAGGGACAGGGGAAGATCGGCCCCTCCACTTT.

The V call is TRBV28, the J call TRBJ1-2; D perhaps matches TRBD1 (6 bases). This CDR3 has 15 residues. CDR1 and CDR2 (germline): MDHEN, SYDVKM. Trimming took off 6 bases at V and 4 bases at J, with 18 bases between the two ends. CDR3 residues: CASSKGGEVSYGYTF. In DNA, the CDR3 is TGTGCCAGCAGCAAAGGGGGGGAGGTGTCCTATGGCTACACCTTC.

This clone was observed a handful of times. V and J are TRBV28 and TRBJ2-7, with TRBD2 matching over 11 bases. The CDR3 totals 13 residues. The germline gives CDR1 MDHEN, CDR2 SYDVKM. The trim removed 6 bases at V and 6 bases at J, leaving 4 bases unmatched. Here the CDR3 DNA reads TGTGCCAGCAGCCCGGGACTAGCGGCCGAGCAGTACGTC. Residues: CASSPGLAAEQYV.

The chain is built from TRBV18 and TRBJ1-5; 9 nucleotides line up with TRBD1. The germline gives CDR1 KGHSH, CDR2 LQKENI. The CDR3 loop spans 15 amino acids. The V segment lost 5 bases and the J segment 4 bases; nucleotides outside the gene matches: 6. As DNA, the CDR3 is TGTGCCAGCTCATCACGGGACAGGGTGAATCAGCCCCAGCATTTT. Translating it yields CASSSRDRVNQPQHF.

The chain combines TRBV7-9 with TRBJ1-4, with D maybe TRBD1 (5 bases). Germline V lookup: CDR1 SEHNR, CDR2 FQNEAQ (reference sequence). V lost 0 bases and J lost 1, with 9 bases in between. This CDR3 is 16 amino acids long. CDR3 loop: CASSLAAGITNEKLFF. As DNA, the CDR3 is TGTGCCAGCAGCTTAGCTGCAGGGATAACTAATGAAAAACTGTTTTTT.

This chain connects TRBV10-3 to TRBJ2-3; 8 nucleotides align to TRBD1. With V trimmed by 5 bases and J by 2 bases, 3 bases remained unmatched. Germline CDR1 and CDR2: ENHRY and SYGVKD. The CDR3 has 14 residues. CDR3 sequence: CAISPGGSTDTQYF. CDR3 sequence (DNA): TGTGCCATCAGTCCAGGGGGCTCCACAGATACGCAGTATTTT.

V usage is TRBV5-1 and J usage is TRBJ2-3; D may be TRBD2 (6 bases). The CDR3 has 15 amino acids. The germline CDR1 and CDR2 sequences are SGHRS and YFSETQ. Deletions cut 4 bases from V and 2 bases from J, with 14 bases between. CDR3 coding DNA: TGCGCCAGCAGCCCAGGACTACCAACCACAGATACGCAGTATTTT. It specifies CASSPGLPTTDTQYF.

The V and J genes are TRBV4-3 and TRBJ2-3, with no clear D. Trimming removed 10 bases at V and 1 base at J, with 3 bases between. Germline V gene data show CDR1 as LGHNA and CDR2 as YSLEER. This CDR3 has 10 residues. The CDR3 is CATCTDTQYF. CDR3 bases: TGCGCCACTTGCACAGATACGCAGTATTTT.